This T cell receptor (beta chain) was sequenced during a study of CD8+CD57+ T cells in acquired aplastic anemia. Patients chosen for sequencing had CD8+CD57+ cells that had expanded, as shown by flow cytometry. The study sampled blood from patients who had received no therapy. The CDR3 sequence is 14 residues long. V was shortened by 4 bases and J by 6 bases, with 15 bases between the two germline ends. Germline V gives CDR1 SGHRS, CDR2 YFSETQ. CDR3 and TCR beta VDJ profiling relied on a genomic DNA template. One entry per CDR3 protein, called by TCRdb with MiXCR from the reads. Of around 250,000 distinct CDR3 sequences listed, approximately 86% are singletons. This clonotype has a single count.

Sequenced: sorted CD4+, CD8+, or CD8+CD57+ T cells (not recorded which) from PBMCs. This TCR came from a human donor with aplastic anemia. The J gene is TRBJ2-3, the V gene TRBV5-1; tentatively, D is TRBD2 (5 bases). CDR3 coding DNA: TGCGCCAGCAGCGATTACAGCGGTCCCGATACGCAGTATTTT. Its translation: CASSDYSGPDTQYF.